The 21 T cell receptor beta chains below all came from one sample that was sequenced in a study of blood T cell repertoires in COVID-19. Clones were sequenced by immunoSEQ multiplex PCR, and TCRdb holds only the in-frame ones, with some missing. This sample carries about 210,000 clones, around 85% of them seen once, and the ten largest clones take 2% to 3%. Sequenced sample: peripheral blood. These receptors came from a woman aged 65 to 85 with COVID-19, enrolled during active disease.

The chain has TRBV9 and TRBJ2-7; 7 nucleotides line up with TRBD2. J lost 5 bases, V lost 0 bases, and 17 bases had no gene match. Germline CDR1 SGDLS, CDR2 YYNGEE. The CDR3 has 18 residues. The CDR3 DNA reads TGTGCCAGCAGCGTAGGAGGTAGCGGGCTAAGGGGATTGAACGAGCAGTACTTC. Translation: CASSVGGSGLRGLNEQYF.

This chain joins TRBV12-5 and TRBJ1-5; 7 bases line up with TRBD1. J was trimmed by 7 bases and V by 5 bases; bases with no gene match: 2. The CDR3 sequence is 12 residues long. Germline-derived CDR1 and CDR2 are LGHNT and FRNRAP. This CDR3 is CASGPQGQPQHF. In nucleotides, the CDR3 is TGTGCTAGTGGTCCACAGGGGCAGCCCCAGCATTTT.

This chain connects TRBV19 to TRBJ2-3; a weak D match, TRBD1 (6 bases). Germline V gene sequence: CDR1 LNHDA, CDR2 SQIVND (reference sequence). The CDR3 is 15 amino acids. Trimming left V 3 bases short and J 0 bases short, with 10 bases between. The CDR3 DNA reads as TGTGCCAGTAGTATGGGGCAGGGGAGCACAGATACGCAGTATTTT. It translates to CASSMGQGSTDTQYF. The full variable domain, completed using reference TRBV19 and TRBJ2-3, is DGGITQSPKYLFRKEGQNVTLSCEQNLNHDAMYWYRQDPGQGLRLIYYSQIVNDFQKGDIAEGYSVSREKKESFPLTVTSAQKNPTAFYLCASSMGQGSTDTQYFGPGTRLTVL.

The CDR3 region has the DNA TGTGCCAGCAGCTTACTATATAGCGGGGTGGTTTACGAGCAGTACTTC. This translates into CASSLLYSGVVYEQYF. This chain connects TRBV7-2 to TRBJ2-7; 8 bases fit TRBD2. CDR1 and CDR2 from the germline V gene are SGHTA and FQGNSA. The V segment lost 2 bases and the J segment 4 bases; nucleotides outside the gene matches: 10. The CDR3 has 16 amino acids.

V is TRBV14 and J is TRBJ1-2; 7 nucleotides align to TRBD1. Trimming removed 2 bases from V and 5 bases from J; junction bases left unmatched: 2. This CDR3 has 13 residues. Germline V gives CDR1 SGHDN, CDR2 FVKESK. The CDR3 nucleotides read TGTGCCAGCAGCCAATTCAGGGGGTATGGCTACACCTTC. Protein: CASSQFRGYGYTF. Using reference TRBV14 and TRBJ1-2 for the parts outside the CDR3, the full variable domain is EAGVTQFPSHSVIEKGQTVTLRCDPISGHDNLYWYRRVMGKEIKFLLHFVKESKQDESGMPNNRFLAERTGGTYSTLKVQPAELEDSGVYFCASSQFRGYGYTFGSGTRLTVV.

The V gene is TRBV11-3, the J gene TRBJ2-3; D is uncertain. Germline CDR1 is SGHNT and CDR2 is YENEEA. Trimming took off 5 bases at V and 2 bases at J, with 11 bases between the two ends. The CDR3 extends over 14 amino acids. The CDR3, as DNA: TGTGCCAGCAGCCCTACCCATAACACAGATACGCAGTATTTT. As protein: CASSPTHNTDTQYF. Combining the CDR3 with reference TRBV11-3 and TRBJ2-3 gives the whole variable domain EAGVVQSPRYKIIEKKQPVAFWCNPISGHNTLYWYLQNLGQGPELLIRYENEEAVDDSQLPKDRFSAERLKGVDSTLKIQPAELGDSAVYLCASSPTHNTDTQYFGPGTRLTVL.

The genes are TRBV5-1 and TRBJ1-1; perhaps TRBD1 as D (6 bases). Germline CDR1 reads SGHRS; CDR2 reads YFSETQ. Deletions cut 6 bases from V and 4 bases from J, with 16 bases between. The CDR3 totals 14 residues. Here the CDR3 reads CASNQLLGATEAFF. In DNA, the CDR3 is TGCGCCAGCAACCAATTACTGGGGGCCACTGAAGCTTTCTTT.

V and J are TRBV7-2 and TRBJ2-3; D is perhaps TRBD2 (7 bases). Germline-derived CDR1 and CDR2 are SGHTA and FQGNSA. The CDR3 totals 15 residues. V lost 4 bases, J lost 5 bases, and 16 bases lay in between. The CDR3 sequence is CASSSEAGALDTQYF. The CDR3 DNA reads as TGTGCCAGCAGCTCCGAGGCGGGGGCCTTAGATACGCAGTATTTT.

In this sample, this clone turned up a few times. V and J are TRBV5-4 and TRBJ2-1; 9 nucleotides align to TRBD2. The CDR3 is 17 residues long. The germline gives CDR1 SGHNT, CDR2 YYREEE (reference sequence). The ends lost 1 base at V and 8 bases at J; junction bases unmatched: 13. The CDR3 nucleotides read TGTGCCAGCAGCTTGTCAGGGTCGCGGGGGGGCCGGGATGAGCAGTTCTTC. It yields the protein CASSLSGSRGGRDEQFF.

The chain carries TRBV7-6 and TRBJ2-2; D is possibly TRBD2 (6 bases). The CDR3 runs to 16 residues. The germline CDR1 and CDR2 sequences are SGHVS and FNYEAQ. With 1 base removed from V and 0 bases from J, the gap between germline ends came to 9 bases. The CDR3 DNA follows: TGTGCCAGCAGCTTAGAGTCGGGAGCGAACACCGGGGAGCTGTTTTTT. It codes for CASSLESGANTGELFF.

This chain connects TRBV10-3 to TRBJ1-3; 7 bases match TRBD1. This CDR3 has 14 amino acids. Germline CDR1 and CDR2: ENHRY and SYGVKD. The V segment lost 8 bases and the J segment 2 bases; nucleotides outside the gene matches: 6. CDR3 nucleotide sequence: TGTGCCATCTCAGCCGGGACAGCTGGAAACACCATATATTTT. This codes for CAISAGTAGNTIYF.

The V gene is TRBV29-1, the J gene TRBJ1-3; 7 bases match TRBD1. This CDR3 contains 11 residues. V trimming: 4 bases; J trimming: 8 bases; junction bases outside the gene matches: 2. Germline loops: CDR1 SQVTM, CDR2 ANQGSEA. CDR3 DNA sequence: TGCAGCGTTGGACAGGGCGACACCATATATTTT. Protein product: CSVGQGDTIYF. The entire variable domain, with the rest obtained from reference TRBV29-1 and TRBJ1-3, is as follows: SAVISQKPSRDICQRGTSLTIQCQVDSQVTMMFWYRQQPGQSLTLIATANQGSEATYESGFVIDKFPISRPNLTFSTLTVSNMSPEDSSIYLCSVGQGDTIYFGEGSWLTVV.

This chain joins TRBV3-1 (or the pseudogene TRBV3-2) and TRBJ1-2; 7 nucleotides agree with TRBD1. This CDR3 region has 14 residues. CDR1 and CDR2 (germline): LGHDT, YNNKEL (reference sequence). Trimming took 4 bases from V and 2 from J; bases not matched to a gene: 4. The CDR3 DNA sequence: TGTGCCAGCAGCCGACTACAGGGGAACTATGGCTACACCTTC. Amino acid sequence: CASSRLQGNYGYTF.

The rearrangement links TRBV4-2 to TRBJ1-1; 12 positions match TRBD1. The CDR3 contains 17 residues. Germline-derived CDR1 and CDR2 are LGHNA and YNFKEQ. J was trimmed by 3 bases and V by 1 base; bases with no gene match: 6. Here the CDR3 DNA reads TGTGCCAGCAGCCAAGTTGGGACAGGGGGCCGGGACACTGAAGCTTTCTTT. This sequence encodes CASSQVGTGGRDTEAFF.

The CDR3 DNA reads TGTGCCAGCAGCCAAGCGGAGGGGGGGGAAAAACTGTTTTTT. As protein: CASSQAEGGEKLFF. This sequence joins TRBV3-1 (or the pseudogene TRBV3-2) and TRBJ1-4, with D possibly TRBD1 on 6 matching bases. The germline CDR1 and CDR2 sequences are LGHDT and YNNKEL (reference sequence). Trimming took off 1 base at V and 8 bases at J, with 11 bases between the two ends. The CDR3 is 14 amino acids.

Comment on this clone: The junction departs from germline at one end; a sequencing error may be responsible. The chain uses TRBV7-7 and TRBJ2-2, with TRBD2 matching over 14 bases. The CDR3 contains 18 residues. Looked up from germline, CDR1 is SSHAT and CDR2 is FNYEAQ (reference sequence). CDR3 coding DNA: TGTGCTAGCAGCTTCCGGACTAGCGGGGGGCGAAACACCGGGGAGCTGTTTTTT. Protein product: CASSFRTSGGRNTGELFF.

The genes are TRBV5-1 and TRBJ1-4; no clear D. Germline CDR1 and CDR2: SGHRS and YFSETQ. The CDR3 runs 16 residues. V lost 0 bases, J lost 2 bases, and 11 bases lay in between. The DNA of the CDR3 is TGCGCCAGCAGCTTGGGATCATCCCGGACTAATGAAAAACTGTTTTTT. Amino acid sequence: CASSLGSSRTNEKLFF.

The chain has TRBV10-3 and TRBJ1-1, with 9 bases lining up with TRBD1. Germline CDR1 and CDR2: ENHRY and SYGVKD. The CDR3 runs to 14 residues. V gave up 6 bases and J gave up 1 base; unmatched junction bases: 3. CDR3 region: CAISLDRGNTEAFF. The CDR3 coding sequence is TGTGCCATCAGCCTGGACAGGGGGAACACTGAAGCTTTCTTT.

This clone was seen a single time. The chain combines TRBV6-6 with TRBJ2-3; 7 bases match TRBD1. The germline V gene encodes CDR1 MNHNY and CDR2 SVGAGI (reference sequence). V gave up 2 bases and J gave up 1 base; unmatched junction bases: 6. The CDR3 is 16 residues long. The CDR3 sequence is CASSYRGGAGTDTQYF. The CDR3 DNA reads as TGTGCCAGCAGTTACAGAGGGGGCGCGGGCACAGATACGCAGTATTTT.

Concerning this clone itself: It may be a read error: a sequence one base away is much more abundant. CDR3 residues: CASSLQDYGYTF. The CDR3 coding sequence is TGTGCCAGCAGCTTACAGGACTATGGCTACACCTTC. The chain joins TRBV11-3 to TRBJ1-2, with unresolved D. This CDR3 has 12 residues. The germline CDR1 and CDR2 sequences are SGHNT and YENEEA. V shed 2 bases and J shed 3 bases, with 4 bases lying between them.

This chain joins TRBV6-5 and TRBJ1-5; D is unclear. Looked up from germline, CDR1 is MNHEY and CDR2 is SVGAGI. The CDR3 extends over 13 amino acids. Trimming cost V 6 bases and J 5 bases, with 11 bases left between them. CDR3 sequence reads: CASSQTHYQPQHF. CDR3 nucleotide sequence: TGTGCCAGCAGCCAAACTCATTATCAGCCCCAGCATTTT.